The 5 T cell receptor beta chains in this list originate from one sample, sequenced in a study of control samples from healthy donors and cancer patients. Assay: immunoSEQ multiplex PCR; the TCRdb copy retains only in-frame clones and omits some. The sample yields 90,000 to 100,000 clones, 79% seen once. Source material: blood. Receptor source: a woman in her thirties in good health.

The chain has TRBV29-1 and TRBJ1-2; TRBD1 aligns across 7 bases. J gave up 2 bases and V 4 bases, and 7 bases lay outside the gene matches. The CDR3 sequence is 14 residues long. Germline V CDR1 and CDR2: SQVTM, ANQGSEA. CDR3 in amino acids: CSVGEQGENYGYTF. For the CDR3, the DNA is TGCAGCGTTGGGGAGCAGGGGGAAAACTATGGCTACACCTTC.

The count of this clone is one. This chain connects TRBV19 to TRBJ1-1; no definite D call. The CDR3 totals 17 residues. Germline CDR1 and CDR2: LNHDA and SQIVND (reference sequence). V lost 3 bases to trimming and J lost 1 base, with 18 bases between them. The CDR3: CASSMVLASVGNTEAFF. In DNA, the CDR3 is TGTGCCAGTAGTATGGTTTTGGCGTCGGTTGGGAACACTGAAGCTTTCTTT.

The chain couples TRBV10-2 to TRBJ1-6; 7 positions agree with TRBD1. J was trimmed by 4 bases and V by 6 bases; bases with no gene match: 9. This CDR3 comprises 16 residues. CDR1 is WSHSY, CDR2 SAAADI, per germline. CDR3 amino acids: CASRDRQGGYNSPLHF. CDR3 in DNA: TGCGCCAGCAGGGATAGACAGGGAGGGTATAATTCACCCCTCCACTTT.

The rearrangement joins TRBV5-1 to TRBJ2-5, with D maybe TRBD1 (5 bases). V lost 0 bases and J lost 1, with 10 bases in between. The V gene's germline CDR1 is SGHRS and CDR2 YFSETQ. The CDR3 sequence is 15 residues long. Here the CDR3 DNA reads TGCGCCAGCAGCTTGGGTTATAGGGGCCAAGAGACCCAGTACTTC. Amino acid sequence: CASSLGYRGQETQYF.

The CDR3 region has the DNA TGTGCCAGTAGTATGGTGGTCAACTATGGCTACACCTTC. Its protein product is CASSMVVNYGYTF. The chain links TRBV19 to TRBJ1-2; no reliable D call. The CDR3 spans 13 residues. Per the germline V gene, CDR1 is LNHDA and CDR2 is SQIVND (reference sequence). The V gene lost 3 bases and the J gene lost 2 bases, with 7 bases spanning the gap.